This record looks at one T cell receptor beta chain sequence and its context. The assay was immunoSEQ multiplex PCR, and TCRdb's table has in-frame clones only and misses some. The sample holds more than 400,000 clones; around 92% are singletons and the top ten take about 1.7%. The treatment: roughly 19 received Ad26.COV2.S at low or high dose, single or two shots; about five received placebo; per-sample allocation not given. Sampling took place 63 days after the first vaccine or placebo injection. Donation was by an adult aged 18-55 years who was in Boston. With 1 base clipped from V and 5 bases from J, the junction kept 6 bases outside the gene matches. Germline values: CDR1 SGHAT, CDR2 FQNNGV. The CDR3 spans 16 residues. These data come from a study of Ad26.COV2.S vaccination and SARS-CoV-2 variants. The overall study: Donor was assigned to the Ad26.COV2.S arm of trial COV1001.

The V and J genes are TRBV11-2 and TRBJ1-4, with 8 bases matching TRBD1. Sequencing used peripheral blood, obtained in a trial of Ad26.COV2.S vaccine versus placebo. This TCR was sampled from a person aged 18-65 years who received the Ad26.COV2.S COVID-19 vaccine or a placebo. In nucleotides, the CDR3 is TGTGCCAGCAGCTTAGGACCGGGACAGGACAATGAAAAACTGTTTTTT. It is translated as CASSLGPGQDNEKLFF.